This T cell receptor (beta chain) was identified during a study of shared clonotypes between healthy human individuals. Overall study results and limits: The rarefaction results pointed to incomplete sorted-subset sequencing despite large depth. Clonotypes that were shared across a handful of donors made up around 5% of naive CD4 clonotypes.

Germline-derived CDR1 and CDR2 are SGHTA and FQGNSA. The CDR3 loop spans 17 amino acids. V shed 4 bases, J shed 7 bases, and the junction held 12 bases outside the gene matches. Profiled with immunoSEQ multiplex PCR; TCRdb holds only in-frame clones, not every one. The top ten hold nearly 25% of the sample, which has approximately 720,000 clones, about 91% seen once. Terminally differentiated effector memory CD45RA+ cells were left out of the naive CD8 fraction, which was CD45RO-negative and positively selected for CCR7. Healthy adults negative for HIV, lacking recent acute infections or vaccinations, served as donors. On this clone: Antigen unknown.

J is TRBJ2-7 and V is TRBV7-2; 14 bases are a match to TRBD2. The sequence was obtained from a man aged 25-45 years in good health. Source material: naive CD8+ T cells sorted from blood. The CDR3 DNA sequence: TGTGCCAGCAGCTCAGCTACGACTAGCGGGAGGGCCGAAGAGCAGTACTTC. Protein product: CASSSATTSGRAEEQYF.